This paragraph reports one T cell receptor beta chain. The sample belongs to a study of CD8 T cells in Susac syndrome. An input of about 0.5 to 1 ug of RNA was subjected to reverse transcription using random hexamers. TCRdb reprocessed the immunoSEQ multiplex PCR reads with MiXCR, giving one entry per CDR3 protein. The sample holds about 200,000 distinct CDR3 sequences, 80% to 95% seen once. Germline-derived CDR1 and CDR2 are SGHVS and FQNEAQ. The CDR3 length is 19 residues. Losses at the gene ends were 6 bases for V and 5 bases for J; bases not matched to a gene: 19. The chain carries TRBV7-8 and TRBJ2-1; 10 positions agree with TRBD2. This sequence was found in a human donor with multiple sclerosis. Sequencing was performed on CD8+ T cells from PBMCs. CDR3 sequence reads: CASSHSVAAGLAVNNEQFF. The CDR3 DNA follows: TGTGCCAGCAGTCATTCGGTGGCAGCTGGACTAGCGGTAAACAATGAGCAGTTCTTC. Together with reference TRBV7-8 and TRBJ2-1, the CDR3 gives the full variable domain: GAGVSQSPRYKVAKRGQDVALRCDPISGHVSLFWYQQALGQGPEFLTYFQNEAQLDKSGLPSDRFFAERPEGSVSTLKIQRTQQEDSAVYLCASSHSVAAGLAVNNEQFFGPGTRLTVL.